The source of this T cell receptor (beta chain) is a study of blood T cell repertoires in COVID-19 (TCRdb year 2020). Concerning the study at large: Samples from collaborators originated in the United States, Italy and Spain and spanned both the acute and convalescent phases of COVID-19. The prospective study material was composed of cDNA or gDNA derived from T cells, B-cell-depleted T cells, or PBMCs. The dataset comprised deeply sampled blood TCRbeta repertoires from subjects exposed to, actively infected with, or recovered from COVID-19. The repertoires were released in a freely available public database meant as a resource for research on the immune response to SARS-CoV-2. The samples were drawn from the first 160 participants of the ongoing ImmuneRACE study and from 950 to 1,500 subjects provided by 6 global collaborators. Nearly every sample came with metadata listing a de-identified subject ID, COVID-19 status, age in years and sex. Where available, HLA class I and class II types were taken from metadata supplied by the sample provider and were not determined by assay-based typing. The paper's findings and limits, for the study overall: The amount of clinical and demographic metadata varied by source and participant and was provided uncurated.

Collaborating institutions collected whole blood in K2EDTA tubes following their own protocols. Collaborator samples were shipped for TCRbeta analysis as frozen whole blood, isolated PBMCs, or DNA extracted from either sample type. As encoded in the germline V gene (reference sequence), CDR1 is MNHNY while CDR2 is SVGAGI. V lost 8 bases and J lost 2 bases, and the count of bases not matched to a germline gene is 4. Spanning cysteine to phenylalanine, the CDR3 consists of 13 amino acids. Only the CDR3 DNA stays, 39 bases, in frame from base 1. This clone came up a few times. Its cognate antigen has yet to be identified. Base qualities are not recorded, but no much larger clone differs from it by a single base. The immunoSEQ Assay, a bias-controlled multiplex PCR, was used to amplify TCRbeta CDR3 regions from genomic DNA. The paper's processing steps were these. Nucleated cell counts per sample were estimated from amplification of reference gene primers within the assay. To quantify the absolute abundance of each unique TCRbeta CDR3 rearrangement, sequence reads were collapsed and filtered. For each sample, productive Simpson clonality was calculated as the square root of Simpson's diversity index over productive rearrangements. TCRdb took this table from immuneACCESS and kept in-frame rearrangements with V and J called. Such tables lack part of the clones; where checked against another copy, unresolved V genes explain under half of the gap, and the rest is unexplained. V, J and clone size derive from that table, while D and trimming were established from the DNA sequence. For this sample the table gives around 150,000 clones, of which 84% were detected only once. 4% of the sample lies in the top ten.

The rearranged chain carries TRBV6-6 and TRBJ2-3; TRBD2 lines up with 7 middle nucleotides. Source material: peripheral blood. The sequence was obtained from a woman aged 60-75 years with acute or convalescent COVID-19. CDR3 reads: CASARLATDTQYF. The nucleotides are TGTGCCAGCGCCAGACTAGCCACAGATACGCAGTATTTT.